The 18 T cell receptor beta chains reported below all come from one sample, sequenced in a study of shared clonotypes between healthy human individuals. The naive CD8 subset, CD45RO-negative cells positively selected for CCR7, excluded terminally differentiated effector memory CD45RA+ cells. TCRdb's table, derived via immunoSEQ multiplex PCR, lists solely in-frame clones and lacks some. The sample carries millions of clones, about 95% recorded once. Sequencing was performed on naive CD8+ T cells sorted from blood. These receptors were obtained from a young man in good health.

The chain combines TRBV5-6 with TRBJ1-4, with TRBD1 identical over 7 bases. Trimming at V came to 3 bases and at J to 5 bases, leaving 7 bases not matched to a gene. This CDR3 contains 15 residues. CDR1 SGHDT and CDR2 YYEEEE come from the germline V gene. The CDR3 loop reads CASSWTGGGNEKLFF. The CDR3 DNA follows: TGTGCCAGCAGCTGGACAGGTGGTGGGAATGAAAAACTGTTTTTT.

V is TRBV7-8 and J is TRBJ1-4, with D unclear. This CDR3 has 13 amino acids. Trimming took 4 bases from V and 5 from J, leaving 8 bases between them. Per germline, CDR1 SGHVS and CDR2 FQNEAQ. The DNA for the CDR3 is TGTGCCAGCAGCTCGGGGAAAAATGAAAAACTGTTTTTT. Translated: CASSSGKNEKLFF.

The chain combines TRBV7-9 with TRBJ2-5; D might be TRBD2 (7 bases). CDR1 and CDR2 (germline): SEHNR, FQNEAQ (reference sequence). There are 14 residues in the CDR3. V gave up 5 bases and J gave up 4 bases, with 14 bases separating them. The CDR3 bases are TGTGCCAGCAGCCAGGTCGGGGGGCTAGAGACCCAGTACTTC. This gives the protein CASSQVGGLETQYF.

The V call is TRBV5-1, the J call TRBJ1-3; TRBD1 aligns across 7 bases. The V gene end was trimmed by 0 bases and the J gene end by 4 bases; junction bases not matched to a gene: 4. The CDR3 covers 15 residues. CDR1 and CDR2 from the germline V gene are SGHRS and YFSETQ. The CDR3 nucleotides are TGCGCCAGCAGCTTGGGTCCGGGACAGGGAAACACCATATATTTT. Protein sequence: CASSLGPGQGNTIYF.

The J gene is TRBJ1-5, the V gene TRBV7-6, with a weak D call TRBD1 (6 bases). Germline CDR1 is SGHVS and CDR2 is FNYEAQ. Trimming took 2 bases from V and 11 from J, leaving 16 bases between them. The CDR3 totals 14 residues. The CDR3 sequence is CASSLLGGFESQHF. CDR3 in DNA: TGTGCCAGCAGCTTATTAGGGGGGTTCGAGTCCCAGCATTTT.

The chain couples TRBV5-4 to TRBJ1-1; D is unclear. There are 14 residues in the CDR3. Germline assignment: CDR1 SGHNT and CDR2 YYREEE (reference sequence). V lost 1 base, J lost 1 base, and 8 bases lay in between. CDR3 protein: CASSLTGTNTEAFF. The CDR3 nucleotides are TGTGCCAGCAGCTTGACCGGAACGAACACTGAAGCTTTCTTT. Together with reference TRBV5-4 and TRBJ1-1, the CDR3 gives the full variable domain: ETGVTQSPTHLIKTRGQQVTLRCSSQSGHNTVSWYQQALGQGPQFIFQYYREEENGRGNFPPRFSGLQFPNYSSELNVNALELDDSALYLCASSLTGTNTEAFFGQGTRLTVV.

Details on this clone: A far larger clone is just one base off, so this is likely a read error. The rearrangement joins TRBV4-2 to TRBJ1-1, with a tentative D call TRBD1 (6 bases). Between the trimmed V and J ends, which lost 4 bases and 1 base, there was a span of 7 bases. CDR3 size: 13 residues. Per the germline V gene, CDR1 is LGHNA and CDR2 is YNFKEQ. The CDR3, as DNA: TGTGCCAGCAGCCTAGGGGGGAACACTGAAGCTTTCTTT. Translation: CASSLGGNTEAFF.

CDR3 sequence reads: CASSQDGAYEQYF. The CDR3 DNA reads TGTGCCAGCAGCCAAGACGGAGCCTACGAGCAGTACTTC. The chain carries TRBV4-2 and TRBJ2-7; D uncertain. The CDR3 has 13 amino acids. Germline V gene sequence: CDR1 LGHNA, CDR2 YNFKEQ. The V end was cut by 0 bases, the J end by 2 bases, with 5 bases between.

A single count supports this clone. The sample contains more than one DNA sequence encoding this CDR3. The V call is TRBV7-2, the J call TRBJ1-5; D remains unclear. CDR1 and CDR2 (germline): SGHTA, FQGNSA. The germline V and J ends were trimmed by 6 bases and 3 bases, with 6 bases remaining between them. The CDR3 runs 12 residues. The CDR3 DNA is TGTGCCAGCAGTTCATACAATCAGCCCCAGCATTTT. Amino acid sequence: CASSSYNQPQHF.

The V and J genes are TRBV6-5 and TRBJ2-1, with unresolved D. Germline V lookup: CDR1 MNHEY, CDR2 SVGAGI. Deletions cut 2 bases from V and 3 bases from J, with 11 bases between. The CDR3 length is 15 residues. CDR3 amino acids: CASSYTLPYYNEQFF. The CDR3 DNA is TGTGCCAGCAGTTACACCCTCCCGTACTACAATGAGCAGTTCTTC.

The J gene is TRBJ2-1, the V gene TRBV5-6; 9 bases align to TRBD1. V lost 2 bases to trimming and J lost 8 bases; unmatched junction nucleotides: 8. Looked up from germline, CDR1 is SGHDT and CDR2 is YYEEEE. The CDR3 spans 15 residues. CDR3 in amino acids: CASSLYRGLLHEQFF. In nucleotides, the CDR3 is TGTGCCAGCAGCTTATACAGGGGGCTATTGCATGAGCAGTTCTTC.

This clone showed up just once. V and J are TRBV28 and TRBJ2-7; no clear D gene. The germline gives CDR1 MDHEN, CDR2 SYDVKM. This CDR3 is 11 amino acids long. Trimming took 5 bases from V and 7 from J, leaving 9 bases between them. CDR3 bases: TGTGCCAGCAGTCCCCCCGGAGAGCAGTACTTC. Translation: CASSPPGEQYF.

For the CDR3, the DNA is TGTGCCAGCAGTGCGCATACGGGGGCCAACGTCCTGACTTTC. Translated: CASSAHTGANVLTF. This rearrangement joins TRBV6-5 to TRBJ2-6; D remains unclear. The CDR3 totals 14 residues. V shed 5 bases and J shed 4 bases, with 9 bases lying between them. The germline V gene encodes CDR1 MNHEY and CDR2 SVGAGI.

The table lists this clone with a count of one. The chain employs TRBV6-5 and TRBJ2-2, with a tentative D call TRBD2 (5 bases). The CDR3 contains 16 residues. Trimming stripped 0 bases from V and 4 bases from J, with 12 bases between. Germline lookup yields CDR1 MNHEY and CDR2 SVGAGI. The CDR3 region is CASSYSYSEGTGELFF. For the CDR3, the DNA is TGTGCCAGCAGTTACTCCTATTCCGAGGGCACCGGGGAGCTGTTTTTT.

The rearrangement links TRBV28 to TRBJ2-1; D might be TRBD1 or TRBD2, each matching 6 bases. The CDR3 extends over 16 amino acids. CDR1 and CDR2 from the germline V gene are MDHEN and SYDVKM. The ends were cut back, 6 bases at V and 12 bases at J, with 27 bases in the middle. The DNA for the CDR3 is TGTGCCAGCAGCGACCGGTCAGGGGTTGCGGGAACAGGGCAGTTCTTC. Translation gives CASSDRSGVAGTGQFF.

The rearrangement links TRBV6-5 to TRBJ2-3, with 9 bases that match TRBD2. The CDR3 is made up of 16 amino acids. J gave up 2 bases and V 6 bases, and 9 bases lay outside the gene matches. Germline CDR1 is MNHEY and CDR2 is SVGAGI. CDR3 sequence: CASSYAGTSSTDTQYF. In DNA, the CDR3 is TGTGCCAGCAGCTACGCCGGGACTAGCTCCACAGATACGCAGTATTTT.

The chain is built from TRBV9 and TRBJ2-7; TRBD2 matches at 7 bases. V lost 0 bases to trimming and J lost 2 bases; unmatched junction nucleotides: 5. The CDR3 sequence is 15 residues long. Germline values: CDR1 SGDLS, CDR2 YYNGEE. In DNA, the CDR3 is TGTGCCAGCAGCGTAGCGGGGGGAGCGACCTACGAGCAGTACTTC. It encodes CASSVAGGATYEQYF.

This clone was counted a single time. The chain uses TRBV14 and TRBJ1-6; no definite D call. The germline V gene has CDR1 SGHDN and CDR2 FVKESK. The CDR3 contains 14 residues. The ends were cut back, 1 base at V and 3 bases at J, with 4 bases in the middle. CDR3 in DNA: TGTGCCAGCAGCCAAGTTGGCTATAATTCACCCCTCCACTTT. It codes for CASSQVGYNSPLHF.